The 20 T cell receptor beta chains below were found in one sample sequenced in a study of tumor-infiltrating lymphocytes in primary liver carcinoma. The study extracted blood RNA from unsorted whole blood and also extracted germline DNA. Making TCR beta cDNA involved around 520 ng total RNA and a constant-region primer. Employing slightly modified ARM-PCR, three nested multiplex PCR rounds were run, and these gave rise to the TCR beta libraries. A C-beta reverse primer was combined with TRBV1-TRBV30 forward primers in the first two PCR rounds, and each round had about 10 cycles. TCRdb re-called the multiplex PCR reads with MiXCR, one entry per CDR3 protein. Seen here are about 330,000 distinct CDR3 sequences, 65% observed once, and the top ten hold under 8.5%. Material for sequencing was peripheral blood. The receptors were sampled from a man aged 35-49 years with primary liver carcinoma and hepatitis B virus infection.

With regard to this clonotype: Mismatch with germline at one junction end may stem from a read error. The chain recombines TRBV6-5 with TRBJ1-3; no reliable D call. Germline V gene sequence: CDR1 MNHEY, CDR2 SVGAGI. This CDR3 spans 15 amino acids. The CDR3 loop is CTSSPTAHTGNTIYF. CDR3 nucleotides: TGTACCAGCAGTCCCACGGCCCATACTGGAAACACCATATATTTT.

The DNA for the CDR3 is TGTGCCTGCAACAAGCCAGGGAAACAGCCCCAGCATTTT. It is translated as CACNKPGKQPQHF. The rearrangement uses TRBV6-5 and TRBJ1-5; TRBD1 is a possible D gene (5 bases). Germline loops: CDR1 MNHEY, CDR2 SVGAGI. The CDR3 consists of 13 residues. V was pared by 11 bases and J by 7 bases, with 18 bases between.

The chain uses TRBV5-1 and TRBJ2-7; D is unresolved. V dropped 0 bases and J dropped 3 bases, with 10 bases sitting between them. The V gene's germline CDR1 is SGHRS and CDR2 YFSETQ. CDR3 length equals 14 residues. The CDR3 reads CASSLGLGYYEQYF. The CDR3 nucleotides read TGCGCCAGCAGCTTGGGGCTAGGCTACTACGAGCAGTACTTC.

CDR3 amino acids: CASSRRVEEQYF. The CDR3 nucleotides are TGTGCCAGCTCACGTCGGGTGGAAGAGCAGTACTTC. This chain links TRBV18 with TRBJ2-7; D unclear. The V end lost 4 bases, the J end lost 7 bases, and 11 bases lay between the germline ends. Germline V CDR1 and CDR2: KGHSH, LQKENI. The length of the CDR3 is 12 residues.

For this clonotype: One end of the junction varies from germline; a read error may be responsible. The J gene is TRBJ2-5, the V gene TRBV11-2; no firm D call. The CDR3 is made up of 13 amino acids. CDR1 is SGHAT, CDR2 FQNNGV, per germline. CDR3 sequence reads: CASSQAYQETQHF. In nucleotides, the CDR3 is TGTGCCAGCAGCCAGGCGTACCAAGAGACCCAGCACTTC.

There are many counts of this clonotype. This sequence joins TRBV10-3 and TRBJ1-3; D remains ambiguous. The CDR3 covers 14 residues. The V gene's germline CDR1 is ENHRY and CDR2 SYGVKD. Between the trimmed V and J ends, which lost 4 bases and 0 bases, there was a span of 7 bases. DNA for the CDR3: TGTGCCATCAGTGGACGGATCTCTGGAAACACCATATATTTT. Translating gives CAISGRISGNTIYF.

Regarding this clonotype: Relative to the germline gene, one junction end is altered; a read error may explain this. This chain joins TRBV28 and TRBJ2-7; D is possibly TRBD2 (5 bases). The CDR3 is made up of 14 amino acids. Germline CDR1 MDHEN, CDR2 SYDVKM. CDR3 nucleotides: TGTGCCATCAGTTCCCCGGGGAGCTCCTACGAGCAGTACTTC. Protein product: CAISSPGSSYEQYF. The complete variable domain, with remaining parts taken from reference TRBV28 and TRBJ2-7, reads DVKVTQSSRYLVKRTGEKVFLECVQDMDHENMFWYRQDPGLGLRLIYFSYDVKMKEKGDIPEGYSVSREKKERFSLILESASTNQTSMYLCAISSPGSSYEQYFGPGTRLTVT.

J is TRBJ2-7 and V is TRBV5-6; TRBD2 might be the D (5 bases). Germline V gene lookup returns CDR1 SGHDT and CDR2 YYEEEE. V was pared by 5 bases and J by 2 bases, with 14 bases between. The CDR3 runs to 14 residues. The CDR3 nucleotides are TGTGCCAGCAGTCAAACGGGGAGACCCTACGAGCAGTACTTC. It is translated as CASSQTGRPYEQYF.

Concerning this clonotype itself: The junction and the germline gene differ at one end; a read error may be behind it. The chain recombines TRBV11-1 with TRBJ2-4; TRBD2 might be the D (5 bases). Germline CDR1 reads SGHAT; CDR2 reads FQDESV (reference sequence). The CDR3 loop spans 12 amino acids. CDR3 amino acids: CACSSLAGIQYF. The CDR3 DNA sequence: TGTGCCTGCAGCTCTTTGGCGGGCATTCAGTACTTT.

About this clonotype itself: One base away lies a much larger clone, so this may be a sequencing read error. V usage is TRBV5-5 and J usage is TRBJ2-7; D is perhaps TRBD1 (5 bases). Germline CDR1 SGHKS, CDR2 YYEKEE (reference sequence). V was cut by 5 bases and J by 0 bases, with 18 bases left in between. The CDR3 sequence is 16 residues long. CDR3 sequence: CASRPIAGQHSYEQYF. The DNA of the CDR3 is TGTGCCAGCAGACCCATCGCAGGACAACACTCCTACGAGCAGTACTTC.

With respect to this clonotype: The junction does not match germline at one end; this may be a read error. J is TRBJ2-1 and V is TRBV10-3, with TRBD2 matching over 9 bases. The germline gives CDR1 ENHRY, CDR2 SYGVKD. The CDR3 contains 17 residues. CDR3 sequence (DNA): TGTGCCATCAGTGTGTCCGTGTGGACTAGCGCGTACAATGAGCAATTCTTC. It translates to CAISVSVWTSAYNEQFF.

The V gene is TRBV6-6, the J gene TRBJ2-4; TRBD2 aligns across 7 bases. V shed 6 bases, J shed 8 bases, and the junction held 19 bases outside the gene matches. Germline CDR1 and CDR2: MNHNY and SVGAGI (reference sequence). This CDR3 has 17 residues. The CDR3 nucleotides read TGTGCCAGCAGATACCTGGGAGGGGCAACCCCTAAGGACATTCAGTACTTC. Translating it yields CASRYLGGATPKDIQYF.

The chain joins TRBV11-2 to TRBJ2-7; D not resolved. Deletions cut 4 bases from V and 6 bases from J, with 13 bases between. Looked up from germline, CDR1 is SGHAT and CDR2 is FQNNGV. The length of the CDR3 is 13 residues. The DNA for the CDR3 is TGTGCCAGCAGCTCCGTGAACACCCGCGAGCAGTACTTC. Amino acids: CASSSVNTREQYF.

Note on this clonotype: A much larger clone lies a single base off, so this may be a read error. This rearrangement joins TRBV10-1 to TRBJ2-2; either TRBD1 or TRBD2 may supply D (5 bases each). The CDR3 is made up of 14 amino acids. Germline CDR1 is WNHNN and CDR2 is SYGVQD (reference sequence). Trimming removed 7 bases at V and 6 bases at J, with 15 bases between. The CDR3 spells CASTRDPDAGELFF. The CDR3 region has the DNA TGCGCCAGCACCCGGGACCCCGACGCCGGGGAGCTGTTTTTT.

As regards this clonotype: This clone may be a read error of a much larger clone one base away. In this CDR3 the conserved last residue, phenylalanine or tryptophan, is missing, so a read error is likely. CDR3 in DNA: TGTGCCAGCAGTCCCGAAACGGTGGTCGGGGAGCTGTTTTTA. Its translation is CASSPETVVGELFL. The chain uses TRBV6-5 and TRBJ2-2; D ambiguous. The CDR3 loop spans 14 amino acids. Between the trimmed V and J ends, which lost 5 bases and 7 bases, there was a span of 14 bases. CDR1 MNHEY and CDR2 SVGAGI come from the germline V gene.

This clonotype was detected only once. Given the absence of the conserved phenylalanine or tryptophan at the CDR3 end, a read error is likely. Because the CDR3's place on the DNA is in doubt, the DNA is left out and the CDR3 is given as listed by TCRdb. CDR3 in amino acids: CASSYGGYRFKLYL. The chain couples TRBV6-5 to TRBJ2-7; the DNA was not compared with TRBD2, the D call given in the table. The CDR3 is 14 residues long, ends included. Germline V gene sequence: CDR1 MNHEY, CDR2 SVGAGI.

Remarks on this clonotype: Germline is not matched at one junction end, which may reflect a read error. The chain joins TRBV29-1 to TRBJ2-3, with 10 positions matching TRBD1. This CDR3 contains 17 residues. In germline, CDR1 is SQVTM, CDR2 ANQGSEA. The CDR3 nucleotides read TGCAGCGTTGAAGGGAGGACAGGGGGGTTCGGCACAGATACCCAGTATTTT. Translated, it gives CSVEGRTGGFGTDTQYF.

Notes on this clonotype: A clone one base away is much larger, so this may be a read error. V is TRBV13 and J is TRBJ2-1; D is undetermined. Trimming removed 5 bases from V and 0 bases from J, with 11 bases in between. Germline values: CDR1 PRHDT, CDR2 FYEKMQ (reference sequence). The CDR3 spans 15 residues. CDR3 sequence: CASSHLKSSYNEQFF. The CDR3 DNA sequence: TGTGCCAGCAGCCACCTGAAGAGCTCCTACAATGAGCAGTTCTTC.

Regarding this clonotype: It may be a read error: a sequence one base away is much more abundant. This chain connects TRBV6-2 or TRBV6-3 to TRBJ2-7; TRBD2 might be the D (5 bases). The germline CDR1 and CDR2 sequences are MNHEY and SVGEGT. This CDR3 has 13 amino acids. The CDR3 sequence is CDSGRGKEYEQYF. DNA for the CDR3: TGTGACAGCGGTCGAGGGAAAGAATACGAGCAGTACTTC.

This chain links TRBV5-6 with TRBJ1-1; unclear D gene. V lost 4 bases and J lost 0, with 10 bases in between. The CDR3 is made up of 14 amino acids. The germline V gene encodes CDR1 SGHDT and CDR2 YYEEEE. CDR3 sequence reads: CASSLGKVNTEAFF. CDR3 nucleotide sequence: TGTGCCAGCAGCCTGGGGAAGGTGAACACTGAAGCTTTCTTT.